This record looks at one T cell receptor beta chain sequence and its context. This could be a read error, since a much larger clone is one nucleotide away. The CDR3 length is 15 residues. The V gene's germline CDR1 is SGHRS and CDR2 YFSETQ. PCR was performed a second time for about 6 to 12 cycles using a sample-barcoded 5' primer and a J-beta primer mix. TCRdb passed the 5' RACE reads through MiXCR, listing each CDR3 protein once. Here the sample spans 1.8 million or so distinct CDR3 sequences, about 39% being singletons. This entry belongs to a study of blood T cells in healthy people across ages. This chain joins TRBV5-1 and TRBJ2-7; 9 positions match TRBD1. The specimen was blood. The TCR was taken from a human donor in good health. The CDR3 protein is CTSSDPGQGPYEQYF. The CDR3, as DNA: TGCACCAGCAGCGACCCGGGACAGGGACCCTACGAGCAGTACTTC.